Below, 8 T cell receptor beta chains from the same sample are listed, as sequenced in a study of vaccination and CD4 T cells after COVID-19. This sample's treatment: approximately nine-day PBMC culture with coronavirus spike peptide pools or control peptides (ViraFEST assay). No cognate antigen is known for these TCRs. The Oncomine TCR Beta short-read assay generated sequence data from the DNA of cultured CD4+ T cells. TCRdb re-derived calls from the PCR reads in MiXCR, one entry per CDR3 protein. The data contain roughly 9,800 distinct CDR3 sequences, about 64% of them singletons. Specimen: CD4+ T cells from blood, cultured in vitro. The receptor set was obtained from a human donor who had recovered from COVID-19.

V gene TRBV7-9 combines with J gene TRBJ1-2; D perhaps matches TRBD1 (6 bases). Germline CDR1 SEHNR, CDR2 FQNEAQ (reference sequence). The CDR3 runs 14 residues. V lost 5 bases, J lost 5 bases, and 15 bases lay in between. CDR3 nucleotides: TGTGCCAGCAGCCCAGAAGGGGGGTTTTATGGCTACACCTTC. Its protein product is CASSPEGGFYGYTF.

The chain is built from TRBV18 and TRBJ2-7, with a tentative D call TRBD1 (5 bases). This CDR3 spans 15 amino acids. Germline CDR1 reads KGHSH; CDR2 reads LQKENI. Trimming stripped 5 bases from V and 0 bases from J, with 14 bases between. The CDR3 sequence is CASSVTGSSSYEQYF. The CDR3 coding sequence is TGTGCCAGCTCAGTTACAGGTTCCAGCTCCTACGAGCAGTACTTC.

The chain links TRBV19 to TRBJ2-2; D is ambiguous. Trimming removed 1 base from V and 14 bases from J, with 11 bases in between. Per germline, CDR1 LNHDA and CDR2 SQIVND (reference sequence). The CDR3 loop spans 12 amino acids. The CDR3 reads CASSIVASTLFF. DNA of the CDR3: TGTGCCAGTAGTATAGTCGCATCTACTCTGTTTTTT.

This clonotype was seen a few times. The V gene is TRBV2, the J gene TRBJ2-5, with 7 positions matching TRBD1. CDR3 size: 15 residues. Germline V gives CDR1 SNHLY, CDR2 FYNNEI. V trimming: 0 bases; J trimming: 5 bases; junction bases outside the gene matches: 6. CDR3 in DNA: TGTGCCAGCAGTGAAGCAACAGGGGTTCCGGAGACCCAGTACTTC. Its translation is CASSEATGVPETQYF. Full variable domain (outside the CDR3, taken from reference TRBV2 and TRBJ2-5): EPEVTQTPSHQVTQMGQEVILRCVPISNHLYFYWYRQILGQKVEFLVSFYNNEISEKSEIFDDQFSVERPDGSNFTLKIRSTKLEDSAMYFCASSEATGVPETQYFGPGTRLLVL.

This clonotype has only a few counts. This sequence joins TRBV7-2 and TRBJ1-5, with 11 bases identical to TRBD1. Germline V lookup: CDR1 SGHTA, CDR2 FQGNSA. With 5 bases clipped from V and 3 bases from J, the junction kept 12 bases outside the gene matches. The CDR3 is 18 amino acids. CDR3 sequence reads: CASSPTGQGAWNNQPQHF. As DNA, the CDR3 is TGTGCCAGCAGCCCTACCGGACAGGGGGCTTGGAACAATCAGCCCCAGCATTTT.

The chain links TRBV5-1 to TRBJ1-2; 8 nucleotides agree with TRBD1. Germline CDR1 reads SGHRS; CDR2 reads YFSETQ. This CDR3 spans 14 amino acids. V was pared by 2 bases and J by 5 bases, with 5 bases of the junction left unmatched. In nucleotides, the CDR3 is TGCGCCAGCAGCTTAGAGGGACAGGCTTATGGCTACACCTTC. Its translation is CASSLEGQAYGYTF.

J is TRBJ2-1 and V is TRBV6-1; 8 bases agree with TRBD2. The CDR3 length is 16 residues. The germline V gene encodes CDR1 MNHNS and CDR2 SASEGT. V shed 7 bases, J shed 4 bases, and the junction held 12 bases outside the gene matches. The chain's CDR3 is CASNRGRTSGYNEQFF. The CDR3 DNA reads TGTGCCAGCAACCGAGGAAGAACTAGCGGTTACAATGAGCAGTTCTTC.

This clonotype came up a few times. The chain couples TRBV4-2 to TRBJ2-5; D remains ambiguous. The CDR3 has 14 amino acids. Between the trimmed V and J ends, which lost 2 bases and 5 bases, there was a span of 12 bases. Germline CDR1 reads LGHNA; CDR2 reads YNFKEQ. This CDR3 reads CASSQYQLGETQYF. The CDR3 DNA is TGTGCCAGCAGCCAATACCAGCTTGGGGAGACCCAGTACTTC.